This T cell receptor (beta chain) originates from a study of T-cell reconstitution after alpha-beta-depleted transplantation in children. Overall study findings and caveats: Day-60 TCRbeta diversity that was high in some patients was derived from surviving recipient T cells and thymic progenitors. Most T-cell counts and diversity one year after the transplant came from T cells that were newly produced.

V lost 1 base and J lost 0, with 10 bases in between. The CDR3 runs 16 residues. The table lists this clonotype with a few counts. Its antigen remains unknown. Unique molecular identifiers tagged the TCRbeta library. MiXCR was run by TCRdb on the PCR reads, yielding one entry per CDR3 protein. This table has roughly 74,000 distinct CDR3 sequences, 18% appearing once. Source: PBMCs, mostly from graft donor cells, taken 360 days after TCRalphabeta/CD19-depleted stem cell transplant. The source is a male patient aged 2 to 10 who had a stem cell transplant for acute lymphoblastic leukemia, so the T cells may come from the graft donor. The genes are TRBV12-3 or TRBV12-4 and TRBJ2-1; D remains unclear. This CDR3 reads CASSLVGGSSYNEQFF. CDR3 in DNA: TGTGCCAGCAGTTTAGTAGGCGGCAGCTCCTACAATGAGCAGTTCTTC.